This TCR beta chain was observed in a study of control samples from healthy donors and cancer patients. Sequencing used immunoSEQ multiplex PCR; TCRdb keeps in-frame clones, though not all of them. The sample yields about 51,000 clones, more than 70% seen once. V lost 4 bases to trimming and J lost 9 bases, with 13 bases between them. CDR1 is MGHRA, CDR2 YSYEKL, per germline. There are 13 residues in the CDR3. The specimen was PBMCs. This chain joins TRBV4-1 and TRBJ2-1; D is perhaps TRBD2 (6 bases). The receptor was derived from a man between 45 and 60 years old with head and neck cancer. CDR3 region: CASSRTGGVEQFF. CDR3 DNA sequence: TGCGCCAGCAGCCGGACCGGGGGAGTTGAGCAGTTCTTC.